This T cell receptor (beta chain) was identified during a study of OX40 agonist ivuxolimab in advanced cancers. The germline V gene encodes CDR1 SEHNR and CDR2 FQNEAQ (reference sequence). CDR3 length: 14 amino acids. The V end lost 5 bases, the J end lost 3 bases, and 11 bases lay between the germline ends. Profiling relied on immunoSEQ multiplex PCR, and the TCRdb table lists in-frame clones only, not all of them. Of some 26,000 clones listed, approximately 80% were seen once; the top ten hold about a quarter. Sequences were derived from CD4+ or CD8+ T cells sorted from blood, sampled in a trial of the OX40 agonist ivuxolimab. This chain links TRBV7-9 with TRBJ1-5; tentatively, D is TRBD1 (6 bases). The TCR originated in an adult with an advanced solid tumor such as melanoma, head and neck, liver or kidney cancer. CDR3 sequence reads: CASSSGGSNQPQHF. In nucleotides, the CDR3 is TGTGCCAGCAGCAGTGGGGGCTCCAATCAGCCCCAGCATTTT.